This T cell receptor beta chain was sequenced during a study of T cell changes during pregnancy in multiple sclerosis. This CDR3 spans 15 amino acids. Germline V gene sequence: CDR1 SEHNR, CDR2 FQNEAQ (reference sequence). Trimming stripped 4 bases from V and 4 bases from J, with 16 bases between. Sequenced by immunoSEQ multiplex PCR; TCRdb stores in-frame clones only, minus some. This sample has 75,000 to 95,000 clones, with more than 85% found just once. The specimen comprised peripheral blood, sampled in the first trimester of pregnancy. This clonotype was obtained from a female donor with multiple sclerosis, enrolled in a pregnancy study. This chain uses TRBV7-9 with TRBJ1-2; D is perhaps TRBD1 (6 bases). CDR3 loop: CASSSLGQGSYGYTF. The DNA for the CDR3 is TGTGCCAGCAGCTCTTTGGGGCAGGGGAGCTATGGCTACACCTTC.